Listed below are T cell receptor beta chains from one sample, sequenced in a study of blood T cell repertoires in COVID-19. Sequencing was performed with immunoSEQ multiplex PCR; in TCRdb, only in-frame clones are kept and a portion is missing. Among about 240,000 clones listed, roughly nine tenths were seen once. The sample consisted of peripheral blood. The receptors derive from a man aged 55 to 70 with acute or convalescent COVID-19. The CDR3 runs from the conserved cysteine through the conserved F or W. The D gene is left open where the match is weak. Size tells how often a clone was seen (once, few, many) or the class of an expanded clone, and some rows leave it out.

j_call,clone_size,v_call,d_call,cdr3_nt,cdr3_aa
TRBJ1-2,NA,TRBV7-2,TRBD1,TGTGCCAGCAGCTCAGACAGGGTCTATGGCTACACCTTC,CASSSDRVYGYTF
TRBJ2-1,NA,TRBV11-3,TRBD2,TGTGCCAGCAGCTTAGAGTCCCGGACTAGCGGGAGTAACTACAATGAGCAGTTCTTC,CASSLESRTSGSNYNEQFF
TRBJ2-1,NA,TRBV10-3,NA,TGTGCCATCAGTGCGGACCTAGCGTCCAACCTCAATGAGCAGTTCTTC,CAISADLASNLNEQFF
TRBJ1-3,NA,TRBV5-1,TRBD1,TGCGCCAGCAGCTTGGCACAGGGGAACTCTGGAAACACCATATATTTT,CASSLAQGNSGNTIYF
TRBJ1-3,NA,TRBV11-3,NA,TGTGCCAGCAGCCGTAGAGGAGACACCATATATTTT,CASSRRGDTIYF
TRBJ2-7,NA,TRBV19,NA,TGTGCCAGTAGTCAGAGCCGGCTAGCGATATACGAGCAGTACTTC,CASSQSRLAIYEQYF
TRBJ2-2,NA,TRBV9,TRBD2,TGTGCCAGCAGCGTAGGGAGGACTAGCGGGAGCCAATACACCGGGGAGCTGTTTTTT,CASSVGRTSGSQYTGELFF
TRBJ1-6,NA,TRBV12-5,NA,TGTGCTAGTGGCCCGACAGTGCATAATTCACCCCTCCACTTT,CASGPTVHNSPLHF
TRBJ1-6,NA,TRBV5-5,NA,TGTGCCAGCAGCTGGACAGTGGACTCCTATAATTCACCCCTCCACTTT,CASSWTVDSYNSPLHF
TRBJ2-7,NA,TRBV28,NA,TGTGCCAGCAGTTTGTGGCAGGAGGGCGAGCAGTACTTC,CASSLWQEGEQYF
TRBJ1-4,NA,TRBV14,NA,TGTGCCAGCAGCCAAACCGACGGGGGAGGGGAAAAACTGTTTTTT,CASSQTDGGGEKLFF
TRBJ2-3,NA,TRBV4-1,NA,TGCGCCAGCAGCCACGGACAAGCGGGAGATACGCAGTATTTT,CASSHGQAGDTQYF
TRBJ2-7,NA,TRBV11-3,NA,TGTGCCAGCAGCCCCCGCCCAGGGGCCGAGCAGTACTTC,CASSPRPGAEQYF
TRBJ2-2,NA,TRBV11-3,NA,TGTGCCAGCAGCCCCCGCGGGACGAACACCGGGGAGCTGTTTTTT,CASSPRGTNTGELFF
TRBJ2-4,NA,TRBV7-9,TRBD1,TGTGCCAAGCACCAGGAAAGGGGGCGCCGGGCCAAAAACATTCAGTACTTC,CAKHQERGRRAKNIQYF
TRBJ2-6,NA,TRBV13,TRBD1,TGTGCCAGCAGCTCTTTGAGGACAGGGGGCGCTGGGGCCAACGTCCTGACTTTC,CASSSLRTGGAGANVLTF
TRBJ2-7,few,TRBV7-9,TRBD2,TGTGCCAGCAGCTTATATGCGGGGGGGCTAGCCTCCTACGAGCAGTACTTC,CASSLYAGGLASYEQYF
TRBJ2-1,NA,TRBV5-1,TRBD2,TGCGCCAGCAGCTCCGGGGGTCTAGCGGGTGAAAGCTCCTACAATGAGCAGTTCTTC,CASSSGGLAGESSYNEQFF
TRBJ1-2,once,TRBV4-3,NA,TGCGCCAGCAGCCGGAGGATACTCCAGTCGTATGGCTACACCTTC,CASSRRILQSYGYTF
TRBJ2-3,NA,TRBV25-1,NA,TGTGCCAGCAGTGAATACGCCGGGTGGGGCACAGATACGCAGTATTTT,CASSEYAGWGTDTQYF
TRBJ1-2,NA,TRBV9,TRBD1,TGTGCCAGCAGCGTTACAGGGGGCGCACGTTATGGCTACACCTTC,CASSVTGGARYGYTF
TRBJ1-5,NA,TRBV6-2/TRBV6-3,NA,TGTGCCAGCAGTTACGCGGGGCTTGGCAATCAGCCCCAGCATTTT,CASSYAGLGNQPQHF
TRBJ2-7,NA,TRBV7-9,NA,TGTGCCAGCAGCCCCCCGGCGGGGGCGTACGAGCAGTACTTC,CASSPPAGAYEQYF
TRBJ2-2,NA,TRBV27,TRBD2,TGTGCCAGCAGTTCCTGGACTAGCATAGGGGAGCTGTTTTTT,CASSSWTSIGELFF
TRBJ2-7,NA,TRBV5-4,TRBD1,TGTGCCAGCAGTGGGACAGGGAGGTACGAGCAGTACTTC,CASSGTGRYEQYF
TRBJ1-3,NA,TRBV29-1,NA,TGCAGCGTTGAACAGGACTCTGGAAACACCATATATTTT,CSVEQDSGNTIYF
TRBJ1-2,NA,TRBV24-1,NA,TGTGCCGGGGCTCGGCCGGCAAACTATGGCTACACCTTC,CAGARPANYGYTF
TRBJ2-7,few,TRBV28,TRBD1,TGTGCCAGCAGTCGACAGGGGAGCGTCGAGCAGTACTTC,CASSRQGSVEQYF
TRBJ2-2,NA,TRBV7-9,NA,TGTGCCAGCAGTCCGCTGGCGGTGAACACCGGGGAGCTGTTTTTT,CASSPLAVNTGELFF
TRBJ1-1,NA,TRBV28,NA,TGTGCCAGCAGAGAAGTAGGAGAAACTGAAGCTTTCTTT,CASREVGETEAFF
TRBJ2-2,NA,TRBV18,NA,TGTGCCAGCTCACTGACCCTAGGGGACACCGGGGAGCTGTTTTTT,CASSLTLGDTGELFF
TRBJ2-3,NA,TRBV7-8,TRBD1,TGTGCCAGCAGCAATACAGGGGGGTCGCAGTATTTT,CASSNTGGSQYF